Below, 8 T cell receptor beta chains from the same sample are listed, as sequenced in a study of shared clonotypes between healthy human individuals. Data came from immunoSEQ multiplex PCR; TCRdb stores just in-frame clones and leaves some out. This sample carries some 2.1 million clones, around 93% of them seen once, and the ten largest clones take approximately 1.6%. Naivety among CD8 cells was defined by CD45RO negativity and positive CCR7 selection, thereby excluding terminally differentiated effector memory CD45RA+ cells. Sequencing input: naive CD8+ T cells from PBMCs. The receptors originated from a man aged 18 to 29 in good health. Some clones in this sample may be carry-over from other donors' samples.

The chain joins TRBV9 to TRBJ1-2; D is perhaps TRBD1 (6 bases). CDR3 length: 15 amino acids. Germline-derived CDR1 and CDR2 are SGDLS and YYNGEE. V was cut by 0 bases and J by 3 bases, with 12 bases left in between. The CDR3 region has the DNA TGTGCCAGCAGCGTAGGACAGGTAGGGGACTATGGCTACACCTTC. Residues: CASSVGQVGDYGYTF.

This clone appeared once. V gene TRBV28 combines with J gene TRBJ2-7, with D tentatively TRBD2 (5 bases). The germline V and J ends were trimmed by 5 bases and 3 bases, with 17 bases remaining between them. Germline loops: CDR1 MDHEN, CDR2 SYDVKM. The CDR3 is 15 amino acids. The CDR3 DNA is TGTGCCAGCAGTCCCCCCCAGGAGACTAACTACGAGCAGTACTTC. This sequence encodes CASSPPQETNYEQYF.

CDR3 nucleotide sequence: TGTGCCAGCACTCGGACAGGAAGATATGGCTACACCTTC. As protein: CASTRTGRYGYTF. The chain carries TRBV6-1 and TRBJ1-2; 7 bases are shared with TRBD1. The CDR3 sequence is 13 residues long. The ends lost 7 bases at V and 5 bases at J; junction bases unmatched: 7. Germline V CDR1 and CDR2: MNHNS, SASEGT.

The chain employs TRBV28 and TRBJ2-3; 7 positions agree with TRBD2. CDR3 length: 15 amino acids. CDR1 MDHEN and CDR2 SYDVKM come from the germline V gene. V dropped 6 bases and J dropped 6; count of bases not matched to a gene: 12. CDR3: CASSPSSGREDTQYF. CDR3 coding DNA: TGTGCCAGCAGCCCTTCTAGCGGTCGTGAGGATACGCAGTATTTT.

V gene TRBV9 combines with J gene TRBJ2-1; 7 bases align to TRBD1. After removal of 0 bases from V and 1 base from J, the junction contained 10 bases not matched to a gene. Germline V lookup: CDR1 SGDLS, CDR2 YYNGEE. CDR3 size: 18 residues. The DNA of the CDR3 is TGTGCCAGCAGCGTAGAGGACTTCGGGACAGAGTCCTACAATGAGCAGTTCTTC. Translated: CASSVEDFGTESYNEQFF.

The rearrangement uses TRBV5-1 and TRBJ2-3, with D uncertain. Germline values: CDR1 SGHRS, CDR2 YFSETQ. The V gene lost 4 bases and the J gene lost 6 bases, with 15 bases spanning the gap. This CDR3 is built from 14 residues. As DNA, the CDR3 is TGCGCCAGCAGCCCGCGAATGACCGAGGATACGCAGTATTTT. Amino acid sequence: CASSPRMTEDTQYF.

The genes are TRBV6-5 and TRBJ1-2; unclear D gene. This CDR3 comprises 15 residues. Deletions cut 2 bases from V and 0 bases from J, with 10 bases between. Germline V gives CDR1 MNHEY, CDR2 SVGAGI. The CDR3 sequence: CASSYMAEANYGYTF. In DNA, the CDR3 is TGTGCCAGCAGTTACATGGCGGAAGCTAACTATGGCTACACCTTC.

The chain has TRBV7-9 and TRBJ2-3; 7 bases align to TRBD1. The V and J ends lost 4 bases and 3 bases, in that order; junction bases with no gene match: 13. The CDR3 is made up of 17 amino acids. The germline gives CDR1 SEHNR, CDR2 FQNEAQ (reference sequence). CDR3 sequence reads: CASSSHQDRLLTDTQYF. The CDR3 nucleotides read TGTGCCAGCAGCTCCCACCAGGACAGGCTCCTTACAGATACGCAGTATTTT.